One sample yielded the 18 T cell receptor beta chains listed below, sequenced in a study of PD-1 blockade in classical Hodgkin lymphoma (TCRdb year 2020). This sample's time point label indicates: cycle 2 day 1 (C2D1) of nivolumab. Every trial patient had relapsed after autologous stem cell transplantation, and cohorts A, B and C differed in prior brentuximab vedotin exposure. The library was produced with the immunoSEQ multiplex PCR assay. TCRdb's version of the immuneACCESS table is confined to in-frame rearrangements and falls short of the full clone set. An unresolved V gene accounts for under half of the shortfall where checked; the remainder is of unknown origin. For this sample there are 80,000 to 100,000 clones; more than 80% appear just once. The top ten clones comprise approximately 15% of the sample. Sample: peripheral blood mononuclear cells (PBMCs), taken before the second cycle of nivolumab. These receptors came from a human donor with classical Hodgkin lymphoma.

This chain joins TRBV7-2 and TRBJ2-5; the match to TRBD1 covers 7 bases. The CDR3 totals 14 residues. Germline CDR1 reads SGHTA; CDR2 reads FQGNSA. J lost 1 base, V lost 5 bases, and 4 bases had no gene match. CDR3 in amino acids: CASSLPGGQETQYF. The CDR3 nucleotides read TGTGCCAGCAGCCTGCCAGGGGGCCAAGAGACCCAGTACTTC.

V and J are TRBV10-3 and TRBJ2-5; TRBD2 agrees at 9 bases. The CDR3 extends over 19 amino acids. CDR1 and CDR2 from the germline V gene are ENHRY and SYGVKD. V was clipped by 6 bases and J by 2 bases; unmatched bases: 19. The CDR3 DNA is TGTGCCATCAGGGAGGGTCCTCCCTTTGGGACTAGCAAACAAGAGACCCAGTACTTC. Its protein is CAIREGPPFGTSKQETQYF.

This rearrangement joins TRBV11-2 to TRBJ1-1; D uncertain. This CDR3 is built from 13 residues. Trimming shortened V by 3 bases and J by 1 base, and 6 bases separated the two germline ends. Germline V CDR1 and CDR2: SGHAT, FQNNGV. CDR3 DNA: TGTGCCAGCAGCTTGGACCCGAACACTGAAGCTTTCTTT. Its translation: CASSLDPNTEAFF.

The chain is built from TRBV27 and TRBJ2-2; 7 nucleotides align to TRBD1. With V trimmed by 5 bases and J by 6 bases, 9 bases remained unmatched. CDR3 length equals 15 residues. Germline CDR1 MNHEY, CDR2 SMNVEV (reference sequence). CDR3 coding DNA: TGTGCCAGCAGTGTGAGGGGGCTTATCGCCGGGGAGCTGTTTTTT. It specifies CASSVRGLIAGELFF.

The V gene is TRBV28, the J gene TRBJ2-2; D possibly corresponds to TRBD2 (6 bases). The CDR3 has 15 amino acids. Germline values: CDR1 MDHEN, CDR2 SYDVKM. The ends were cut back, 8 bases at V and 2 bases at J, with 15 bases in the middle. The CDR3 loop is CASRGGGRNTGELFF. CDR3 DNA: TGTGCCAGCCGGGGAGGTGGGCGAAACACCGGGGAGCTGTTTTTT.

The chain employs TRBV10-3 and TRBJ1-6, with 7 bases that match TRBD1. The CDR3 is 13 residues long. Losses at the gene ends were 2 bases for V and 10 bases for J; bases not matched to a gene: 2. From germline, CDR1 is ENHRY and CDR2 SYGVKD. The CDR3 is CAISEDRVSPLHF. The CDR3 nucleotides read TGTGCCATCAGTGAGGACAGGGTGTCACCCCTCCACTTT.

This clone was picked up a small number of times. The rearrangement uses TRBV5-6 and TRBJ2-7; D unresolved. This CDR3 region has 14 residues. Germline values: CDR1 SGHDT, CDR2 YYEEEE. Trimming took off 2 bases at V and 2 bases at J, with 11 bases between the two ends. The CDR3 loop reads CASSLGPAAYEQYF. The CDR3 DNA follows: TGTGCCAGCAGCTTAGGACCCGCCGCCTACGAGCAGTACTTC.

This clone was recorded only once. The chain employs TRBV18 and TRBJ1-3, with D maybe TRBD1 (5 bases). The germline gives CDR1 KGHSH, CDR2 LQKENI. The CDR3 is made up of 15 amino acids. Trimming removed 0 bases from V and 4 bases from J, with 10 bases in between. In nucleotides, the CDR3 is TGTGCCAGCTCACCACCTCCAGGGTACGGAAACACCATATATTTT. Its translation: CASSPPPGYGNTIYF.

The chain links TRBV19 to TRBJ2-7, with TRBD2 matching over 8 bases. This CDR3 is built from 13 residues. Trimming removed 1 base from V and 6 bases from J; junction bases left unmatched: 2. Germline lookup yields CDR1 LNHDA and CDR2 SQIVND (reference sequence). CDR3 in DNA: TGTGCCAGTAGTATAGCGGGAGGGGGCGAGCAGTACTTC. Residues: CASSIAGGGEQYF.

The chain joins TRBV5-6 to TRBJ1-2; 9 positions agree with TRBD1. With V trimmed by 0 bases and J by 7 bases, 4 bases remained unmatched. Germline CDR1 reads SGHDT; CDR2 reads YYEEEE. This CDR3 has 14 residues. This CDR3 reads CASSLEGTGSGYTF. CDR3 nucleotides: TGTGCCAGCAGCTTGGAAGGGACAGGGTCTGGCTACACCTTC.

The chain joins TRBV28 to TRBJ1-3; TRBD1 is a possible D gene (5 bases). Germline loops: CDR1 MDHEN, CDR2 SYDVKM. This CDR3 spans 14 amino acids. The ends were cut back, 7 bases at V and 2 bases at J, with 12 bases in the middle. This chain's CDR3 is CASKGTWTGNTIYF. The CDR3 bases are TGTGCCAGCAAGGGGACTTGGACTGGAAACACCATATATTTT.

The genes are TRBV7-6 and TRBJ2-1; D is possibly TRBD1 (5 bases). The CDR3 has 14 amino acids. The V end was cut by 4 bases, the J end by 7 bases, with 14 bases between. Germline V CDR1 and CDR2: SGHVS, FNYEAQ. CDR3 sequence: CASSSRPQGNEQFF. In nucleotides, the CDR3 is TGTGCCAGCAGCTCCCGCCCCCAGGGAAATGAGCAGTTCTTC.

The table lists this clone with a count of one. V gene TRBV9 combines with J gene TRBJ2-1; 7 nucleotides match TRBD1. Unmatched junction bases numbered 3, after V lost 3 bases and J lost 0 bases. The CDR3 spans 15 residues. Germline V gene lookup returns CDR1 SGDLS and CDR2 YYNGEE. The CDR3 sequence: CASSGGQSSYNEQFF. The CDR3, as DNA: TGTGCCAGCAGCGGGGGACAGAGCTCCTACAATGAGCAGTTCTTC. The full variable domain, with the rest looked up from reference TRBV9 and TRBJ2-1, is DSGVTQTPKHLITATGQRVTLRCSPRSGDLSVYWYQQSLDQGLQFLIQYYNGEERAKGNILERFSAQQFPDLHSELNLSSLELGDSALYFCASSGGQSSYNEQFFGPGTRLTVL.

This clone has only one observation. The CDR3 is CASSPTGGEQYF. CDR3 DNA: TGTGCCAGTAGTCCCACAGGGGGCGAGCAGTACTTC. V usage is TRBV19 and J usage is TRBJ2-7, with TRBD1 identical over 8 bases. CDR3 length equals 12 residues. Germline V gene data show CDR1 as LNHDA and CDR2 as SQIVND (reference sequence). Trimming cost V 5 bases and J 6 bases; bases outside gene matches: 3.

CDR3 sequence reads: CASIAGNYEQYF. The CDR3 region has the DNA TGTGCCAGCATTGCAGGGAACTACGAGCAGTACTTC. The V and J genes are TRBV6-1 and TRBJ2-7; possible D gene TRBD1, 5 bases. The CDR3 loop spans 12 amino acids. Germline CDR1 MNHNS, CDR2 SASEGT. The V and J ends lost 7 bases and 3 bases respectively, with 10 bases between them.

CDR3 region: CASSLEGGFGGNTIYF. The DNA for the CDR3 is TGTGCCAGCAGCTTAGAAGGGGGGTTCGGTGGAAACACCATATATTTT. The chain carries TRBV7-6 and TRBJ1-3, with D perhaps TRBD1 (6 bases). The CDR3 has 16 amino acids. V dropped 1 base and J dropped 3 bases, with 13 bases sitting between them. CDR1 is SGHVS and CDR2 is FNYEAQ in the germline V gene.

In DNA form, the CDR3 reads TGTGCCAGCTCACCTGGGCGCGGGGCTGGGGCCAACGTCCTGACTTTC. It specifies CASSPGRGAGANVLTF. The gene calls are TRBV18 and TRBJ2-6, with a possible D match to TRBD2 (6 bases). The germline V gene has CDR1 KGHSH and CDR2 LQKENI. The CDR3 loop spans 16 amino acids. V shed 3 bases and J shed 2 bases, with 11 bases lying between them.

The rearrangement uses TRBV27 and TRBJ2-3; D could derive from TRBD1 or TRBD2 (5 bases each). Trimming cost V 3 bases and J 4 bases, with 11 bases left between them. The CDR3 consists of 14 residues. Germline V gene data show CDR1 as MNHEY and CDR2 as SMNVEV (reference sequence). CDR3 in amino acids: CASSFGTVPDTQYF. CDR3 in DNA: TGTGCCAGCAGTTTCGGGACCGTCCCAGATACGCAGTATTTT.